This TCR beta chain is from a study of beta chain features in type 1 diabetes. For the study at large: All of the samples together had 85 million to 130 million sorted cells examined.

Trimming cost V 4 bases and J 3 bases; bases outside gene matches: 4. Germline V gene lookup returns CDR1 SGHTA and CDR2 FQGNSA. The CDR3 is made up of 15 amino acids. The study, taken as a whole, reports: Relative to healthy donors, patients appeared to have naive, central memory and Treg TCRB repertoires that were more similar. Type 1 diabetes patients had VDJ junctions that carried fewer insertions and more deletions.

This clone was seen many times. Its antigen is unidentified. Expressed TCRB transcripts were sequenced, since all the RNA that had been isolated was reverse transcribed. The repertoire was sequenced with immunoSEQ multiplex PCR; TCRdb's copy has only in-frame clones and lacks some. The sample lists 250,000 to 300,000 clones, 7% to 9% occurring once. The origin of this receptor is a woman under 30 in good health. The sample taken for sequencing was central memory CD4+ T cells from blood. The genes are TRBV7-2 and TRBJ2-2, with 8 nucleotides matching TRBD1. CDR3 protein: CASSSRTGYTGELFF. The CDR3 DNA follows: TGTGCCAGCAGCTCCCGGACAGGGTACACCGGGGAGCTGTTTTTT.